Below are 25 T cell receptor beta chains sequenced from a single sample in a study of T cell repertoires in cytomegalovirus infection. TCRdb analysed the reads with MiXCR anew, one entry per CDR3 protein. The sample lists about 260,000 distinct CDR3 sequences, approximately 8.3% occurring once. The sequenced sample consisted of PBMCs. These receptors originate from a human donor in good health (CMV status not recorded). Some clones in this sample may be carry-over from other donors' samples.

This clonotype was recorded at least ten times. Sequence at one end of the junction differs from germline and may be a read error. The CDR3 is CASSSGKQGSRSF. In DNA form, the CDR3 reads TGTGCCAGCAGTTCCGGAAAACAGGGATCCCGGTCCTTT. The chain is built from TRBV12-3 or TRBV12-4 and TRBJ1-6; a weak D match, TRBD1 (6 bases). This CDR3 is built from 13 residues.

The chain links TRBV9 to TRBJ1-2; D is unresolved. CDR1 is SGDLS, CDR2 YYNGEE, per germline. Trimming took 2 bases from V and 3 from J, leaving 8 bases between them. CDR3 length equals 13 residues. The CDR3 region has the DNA TGTGCCAGCAGCGTGAGGGAGTACTATGGCTACACCTTC. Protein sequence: CASSVREYYGYTF.

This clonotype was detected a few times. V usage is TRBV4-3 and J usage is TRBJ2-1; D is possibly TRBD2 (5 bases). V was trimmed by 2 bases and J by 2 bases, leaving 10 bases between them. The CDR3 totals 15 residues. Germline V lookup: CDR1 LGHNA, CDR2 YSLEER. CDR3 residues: CASSQLAGPYNEQFF. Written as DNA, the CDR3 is TGCGCCAGCAGCCAACTAGCAGGCCCCTACAATGAGCAGTTCTTC.

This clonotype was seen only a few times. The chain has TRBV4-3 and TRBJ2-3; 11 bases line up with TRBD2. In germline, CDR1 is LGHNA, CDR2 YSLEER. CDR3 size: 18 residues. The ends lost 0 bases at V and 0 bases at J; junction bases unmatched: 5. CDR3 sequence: CASSQDPTSGTSTDTQYF. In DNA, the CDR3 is TGCGCCAGCAGCCAAGATCCGACTAGCGGGACTAGCACAGATACGCAGTATTTT.

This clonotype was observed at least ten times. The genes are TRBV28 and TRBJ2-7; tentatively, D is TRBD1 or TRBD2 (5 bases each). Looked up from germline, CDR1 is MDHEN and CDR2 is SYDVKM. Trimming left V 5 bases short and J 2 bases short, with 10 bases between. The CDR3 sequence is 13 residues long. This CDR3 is CASSLRGPYEQYF. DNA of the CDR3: TGTGCCAGCAGTCTCCGGGGCCCCTACGAGCAGTACTTC.

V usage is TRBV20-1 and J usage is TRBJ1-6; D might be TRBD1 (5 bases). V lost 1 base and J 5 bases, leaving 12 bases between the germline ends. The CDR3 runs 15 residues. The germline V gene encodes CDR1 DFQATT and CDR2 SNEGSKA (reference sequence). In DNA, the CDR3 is TGCAGTGCTAGAGTTTCGGGGCGAAATAATTCACCCCTCCACTTT. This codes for CSARVSGRNNSPLHF.

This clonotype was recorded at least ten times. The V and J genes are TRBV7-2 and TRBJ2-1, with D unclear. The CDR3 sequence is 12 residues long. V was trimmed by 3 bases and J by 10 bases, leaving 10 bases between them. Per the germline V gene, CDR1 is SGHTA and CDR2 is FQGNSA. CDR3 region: CASSFSAREQFF. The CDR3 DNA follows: TGTGCCAGCAGCTTCTCCGCCCGGGAGCAGTTCTTC.

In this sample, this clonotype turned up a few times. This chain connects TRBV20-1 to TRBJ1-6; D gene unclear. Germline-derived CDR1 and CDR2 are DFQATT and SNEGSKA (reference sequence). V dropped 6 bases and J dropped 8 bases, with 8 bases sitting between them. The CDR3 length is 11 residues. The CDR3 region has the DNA TGCAGTGCCCTTTGGGATTCACCCCTCCACTTT. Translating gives CSALWDSPLHF.

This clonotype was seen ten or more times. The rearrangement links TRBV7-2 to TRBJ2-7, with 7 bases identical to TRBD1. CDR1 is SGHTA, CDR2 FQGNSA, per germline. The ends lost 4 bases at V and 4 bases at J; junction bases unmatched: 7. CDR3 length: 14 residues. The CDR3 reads CASSSTGPPYEQYF. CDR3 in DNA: TGTGCCAGCAGCTCGACAGGGCCACCTTACGAGCAGTACTTC.

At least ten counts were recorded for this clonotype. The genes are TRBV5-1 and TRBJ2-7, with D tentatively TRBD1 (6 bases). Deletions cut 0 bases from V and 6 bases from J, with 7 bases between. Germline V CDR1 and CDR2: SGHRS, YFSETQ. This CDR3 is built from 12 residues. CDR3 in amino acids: CASSLDRAEQYF. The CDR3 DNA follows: TGCGCCAGCAGCTTGGACAGGGCCGAGCAGTACTTC. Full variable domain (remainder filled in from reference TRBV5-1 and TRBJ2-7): KAGVTQTPRYLIKTRGQQVTLSCSPISGHRSVSWYQQTPGQGLQFLFEYFSETQRNKGNFPGRFSGRQFSNSRSEMNVSTLELGDSALYLCASSLDRAEQYFGPGTRLTVT.

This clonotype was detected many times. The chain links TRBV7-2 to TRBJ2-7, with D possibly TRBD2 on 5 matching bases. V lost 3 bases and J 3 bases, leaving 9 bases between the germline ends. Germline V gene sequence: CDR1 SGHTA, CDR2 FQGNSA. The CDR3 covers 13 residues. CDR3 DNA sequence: TGTGCCAGCAGCTTTGGAGCGGACTACGAGCAGTACTTC. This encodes CASSFGADYEQYF. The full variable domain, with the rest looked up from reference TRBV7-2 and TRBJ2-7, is GAGVSQSPSNKVTEKGKDVELRCDPISGHTALYWYRQSLGQGLEFLIYFQGNSAPDKSGLPSDRFSAERTGGSVSTLTIQRTQQEDSAVYLCASSFGADYEQYFGPGTRLTVT.

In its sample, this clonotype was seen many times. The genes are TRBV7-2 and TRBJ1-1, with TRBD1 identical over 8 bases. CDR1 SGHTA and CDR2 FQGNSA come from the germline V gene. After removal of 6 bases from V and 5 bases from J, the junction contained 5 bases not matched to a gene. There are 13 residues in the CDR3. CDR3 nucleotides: TGTGCCAGCAGGACCCAGGGGGCGACTGAAGCTTTCTTT. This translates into CASRTQGATEAFF.

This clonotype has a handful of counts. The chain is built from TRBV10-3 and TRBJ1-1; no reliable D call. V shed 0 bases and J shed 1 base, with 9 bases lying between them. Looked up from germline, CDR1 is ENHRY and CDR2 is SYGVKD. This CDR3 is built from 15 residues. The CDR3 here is CAISESAGKNTEAFF. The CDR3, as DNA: TGTGCCATCAGTGAGTCTGCCGGGAAGAACACTGAAGCTTTCTTT.

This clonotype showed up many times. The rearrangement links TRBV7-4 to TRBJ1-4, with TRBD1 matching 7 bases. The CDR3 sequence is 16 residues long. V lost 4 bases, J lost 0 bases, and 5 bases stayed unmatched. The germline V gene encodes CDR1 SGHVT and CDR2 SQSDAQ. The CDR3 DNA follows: TGTGCCAGCAGCTCGCGGACAGGCCCAACTAATGAAAAACTGTTTTTT. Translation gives CASSSRTGPTNEKLFF.

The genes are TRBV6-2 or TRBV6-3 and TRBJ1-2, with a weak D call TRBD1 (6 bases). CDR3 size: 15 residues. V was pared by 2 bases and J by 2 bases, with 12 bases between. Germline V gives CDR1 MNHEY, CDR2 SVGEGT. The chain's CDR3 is CASSYGTPQNYGYTF. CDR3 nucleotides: TGTGCCAGCAGTTACGGGACACCGCAGAACTATGGCTACACCTTC.

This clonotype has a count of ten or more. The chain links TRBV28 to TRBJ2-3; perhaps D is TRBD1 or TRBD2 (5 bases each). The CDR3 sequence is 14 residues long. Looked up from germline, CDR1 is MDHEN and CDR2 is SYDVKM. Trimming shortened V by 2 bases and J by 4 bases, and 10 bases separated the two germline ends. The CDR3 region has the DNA TGTGCCAGCAGTTTAGTAGGGACCCCAGATACGCAGTATTTT. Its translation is CASSLVGTPDTQYF.

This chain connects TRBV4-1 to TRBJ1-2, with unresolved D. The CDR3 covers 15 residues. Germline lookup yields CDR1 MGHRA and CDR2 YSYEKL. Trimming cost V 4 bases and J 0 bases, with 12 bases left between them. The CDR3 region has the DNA TGCGCCAGCAGCCGAGAAGGAGGGACTAACTATGGCTACACCTTC. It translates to CASSREGGTNYGYTF.

In nucleotides, the CDR3 is TGTGCCAGCAGCGTTGGGACAAATCAAGAGACCCAGTACTTC. It codes for CASSVGTNQETQYF. The chain combines TRBV5-4 with TRBJ2-5; D may be TRBD1 (6 bases). The V gene's germline CDR1 is SGHNT and CDR2 YYREEE (reference sequence). V lost 4 bases to trimming and J lost 2 bases, with 12 bases between them. The CDR3 sequence is 14 residues long.

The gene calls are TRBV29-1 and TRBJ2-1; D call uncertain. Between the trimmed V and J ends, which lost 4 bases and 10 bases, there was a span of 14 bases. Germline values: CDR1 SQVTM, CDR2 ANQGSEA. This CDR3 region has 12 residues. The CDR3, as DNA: TGCAGCGTTGGTTTAGGGCCCGGGGAGCAGTTCTTC. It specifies CSVGLGPGEQFF.

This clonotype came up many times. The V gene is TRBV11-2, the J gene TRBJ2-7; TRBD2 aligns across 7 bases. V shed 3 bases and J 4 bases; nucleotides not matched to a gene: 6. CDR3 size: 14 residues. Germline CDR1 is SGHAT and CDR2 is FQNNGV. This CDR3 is CASSFRSGGYEQYF. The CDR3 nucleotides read TGTGCCAGCAGCTTTAGGTCGGGGGGTTACGAGCAGTACTTC.

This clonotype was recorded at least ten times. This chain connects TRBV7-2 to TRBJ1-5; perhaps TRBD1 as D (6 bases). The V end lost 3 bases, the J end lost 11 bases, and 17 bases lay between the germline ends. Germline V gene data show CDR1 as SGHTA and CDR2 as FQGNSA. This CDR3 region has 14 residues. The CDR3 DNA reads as TGTGCCAGCAGCTTTCAGGGGTTCGACGGGACCCAGCATTTT. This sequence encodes CASSFQGFDGTQHF.

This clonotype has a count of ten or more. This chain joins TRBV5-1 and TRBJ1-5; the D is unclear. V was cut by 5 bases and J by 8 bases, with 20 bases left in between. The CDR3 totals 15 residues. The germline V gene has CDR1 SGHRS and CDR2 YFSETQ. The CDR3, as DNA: TGCGCCAGCAGAATAAGCCCCCAGGAAGGGAAGCCCCAGCATTTT. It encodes CASRISPQEGKPQHF.

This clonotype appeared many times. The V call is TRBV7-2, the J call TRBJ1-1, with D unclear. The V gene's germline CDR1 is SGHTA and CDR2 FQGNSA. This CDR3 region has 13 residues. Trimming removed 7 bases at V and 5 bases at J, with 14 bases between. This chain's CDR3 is CASTAAVGTEAFF. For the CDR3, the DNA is TGTGCCAGCACGGCCGCCGTAGGGACTGAAGCTTTCTTT.

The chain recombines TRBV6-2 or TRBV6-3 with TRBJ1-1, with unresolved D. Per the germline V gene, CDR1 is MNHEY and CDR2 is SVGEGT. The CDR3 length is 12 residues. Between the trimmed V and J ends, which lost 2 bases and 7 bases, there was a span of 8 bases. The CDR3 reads CASSYPTHEAFF. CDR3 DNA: TGTGCCAGCAGTTACCCGACCCATGAAGCTTTCTTT.

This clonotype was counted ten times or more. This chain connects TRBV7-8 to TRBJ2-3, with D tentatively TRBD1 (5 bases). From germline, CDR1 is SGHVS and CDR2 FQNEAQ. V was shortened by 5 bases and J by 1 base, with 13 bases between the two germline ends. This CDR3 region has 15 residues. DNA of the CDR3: TGTGCCAGCAGCCCTGACCGACAGCGCACAGATACGCAGTATTTT. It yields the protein CASSPDRQRTDTQYF.